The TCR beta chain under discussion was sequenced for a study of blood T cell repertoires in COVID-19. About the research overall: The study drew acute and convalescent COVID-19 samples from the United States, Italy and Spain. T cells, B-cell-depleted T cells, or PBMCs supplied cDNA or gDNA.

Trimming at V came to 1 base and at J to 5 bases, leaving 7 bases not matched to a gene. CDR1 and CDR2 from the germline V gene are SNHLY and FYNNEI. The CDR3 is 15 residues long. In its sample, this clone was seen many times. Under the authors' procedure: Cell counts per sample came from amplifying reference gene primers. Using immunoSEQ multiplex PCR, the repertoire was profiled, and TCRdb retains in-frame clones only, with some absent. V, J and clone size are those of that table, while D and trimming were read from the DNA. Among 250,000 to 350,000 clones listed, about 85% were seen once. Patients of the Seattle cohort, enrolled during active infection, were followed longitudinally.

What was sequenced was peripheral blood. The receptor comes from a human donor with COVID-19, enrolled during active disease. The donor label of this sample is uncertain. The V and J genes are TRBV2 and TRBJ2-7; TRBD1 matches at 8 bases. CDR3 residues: CASSEGQGPWDEQYF. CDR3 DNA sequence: TGTGCCAGCAGTGAAGGACAGGGGCCGTGGGACGAGCAGTACTTC.